A selection of T cell receptor beta chains follows, all from one sample in a study of cytomegalovirus exposure and HLA in healthy donors. This table comes from immunoSEQ multiplex PCR, and its TCRdb copy is limited to in-frame clones, with some not included. Counted here are about 140,000 clones, 76% occurring once; the ten biggest clones make up approximately 2.8%. Sequenced input: PBMCs. These TCRs come from a male donor in good health and CMV-seronegative. Each CDR3 is given with its conserved first and last residue. D genes are given only for firm matches. Clone size, where shown, is once, few, many, or a class for clones that have expanded.

V gene	J gene	D gene	clone size	CDR3 DNA	CDR3 protein
TRBV9	TRBJ1-4	-	few	TGTGCCAGCAGCGCCTCCGGGTCGACTAATGAAAAACTGTTTTTT	CASSASGSTNEKLFF
TRBV18	TRBJ1-6	-	-	TGTGCCAGCTCCCCAATTGAGGGCTATAATTCACCCCTCCACTTT	CASSPIEGYNSPLHF
TRBV5-5	TRBJ1-1	-	-	TGTGCCAGCAGCTCTCTCCGGGAGAACACTGAAGCTTTCTTT	CASSSLRENTEAFF
TRBV19	TRBJ2-2	-	-	TGTGCCAGTCGGACAGTGGGGGCCTCGGGCGGGGAGCTGTTTTTT	CASRTVGASGGELFF
TRBV19	TRBJ1-5	TRBD1	-	TGTGCCAGTAACAGGGGGCTTTTCAGCAATCAGCCCCAGCATTTT	CASNRGLFSNQPQHF
TRBV19	TRBJ1-1	-	-	TGTGCCAGTAGTTTCCTCGGGGGGATCTACCCTGAAGCTTTCTTT	CASSFLGGIYPEAFF
TRBV4-3	TRBJ2-1	-	-	TGCGCCAGCAGCCAAGAAATAGCAAATGAGCAGTTCTTC	CASSQEIANEQFF
TRBV30	TRBJ2-7	TRBD1	-	TGTGCCTGGAGTGTACTAGTTGACGGGACAGGGGGAGCCGAGCAGTACTTC	CAWSVLVDGTGGAEQYF
TRBV30	TRBJ1-5	-	-	TGTGCCTGGAGTCCAGTCAATCAGCCCCAGCATTTT	CAWSPVNQPQHF
TRBV11-3	TRBJ1-2	TRBD1	-	TGTGCCAGCAACAAACAGGGGTTTTGCTATGGCTACACCTTC	CASNKQGFCYGYTF
TRBV6-1	TRBJ2-1	-	few	TGTGCCAGCGTCCCGGGGGACTCTTACAATGAGCAGTTCTTC	CASVPGDSYNEQFF
TRBV6-1	TRBJ1-2	-	-	TGTGCCAGCAGTGAAGGTACGAGATTCTATGGCTACACCTTC	CASSEGTRFYGYTF
TRBV5-6	TRBJ2-5	TRBD2	-	TGTGCCAGCAGCTTGGCCGTACTAGCGGGAGTTCGAGAGACCCAGTACTTC	CASSLAVLAGVRETQYF
TRBV5-1	TRBJ2-7	TRBD2	-	TGCGCCAGCAGCCCGCCGGGACTAGCTGCCGAGCAGTACTTC	CASSPPGLAAEQYF
TRBV15	TRBJ2-1	TRBD2	-	TGTGCCACCAGCGAGGGGCGGGAGCTGCAGTTCTTC	CATSEGRELQFF
TRBV29-1	TRBJ2-5	TRBD2	-	TGCAGCGTTGGAAGCGGGAGGGCCGGGGAGACCCAGTACTTC	CSVGSGRAGETQYF
TRBV7-3	TRBJ2-3	TRBD2	-	TGTGCCAGCAGCTCCAGCGGGGGGGCCACAGATACGCAGTATTTT	CASSSSGGATDTQYF
TRBV5-8	TRBJ1-2	TRBD1	-	TGTGCCAGCAGCTTGGCCGGGACAGGGTCTGGCTACACCTTC	CASSLAGTGSGYTF
TRBV28	TRBJ2-5	TRBD2	once	TGTGCCAGCGCCGTTCGGGCTAGCGGGAGAGAGACCCAGTACTTC	CASAVRASGRETQYF
TRBV19	TRBJ2-1	-	-	TGTGCCAGTGGTCCAGGGGCGGGTAATGAGCAGTTCTTC	CASGPGAGNEQFF
TRBV10-2	TRBJ2-7	TRBD2	-	TGCGCCGCCGGCGGGAGCCCCTACGAGCAGTACTTC	CAAGGSPYEQYF
TRBV6-5	TRBJ1-2	-	-	TGTGCCAGCACCAACCCGCCGGGCTATGGCTACACCTTC	CASTNPPGYGYTF
TRBV19	TRBJ1-3	-	few	TGTGCCAGTAGCTGGCTGTTAGGAAACACCATATATTTT	CASSWLLGNTIYF
TRBV4-1	TRBJ1-1	-	-	TGCGCCAGCAGCCAAACGAGGCTGGAAGCTTTCTTT	CASSQTRLEAFF
TRBV19	TRBJ1-2	TRBD1	-	TGTGCCAGTTCACTACCGACTTCAGGGGGTAGGTCTTATGGCTACACCTTC	CASSLPTSGGRSYGYTF
TRBV29-1	TRBJ1-5	TRBD1	-	TGCAGCGTTCCCACAGGGGGCGAGGGTCAGCCCCAGCATTTT	CSVPTGGEGQPQHF
TRBV15	TRBJ2-3	TRBD1	-	TGTGCCATAAACAGTGGACAGGGGGCGCAAGATACGCAGTATTTT	CAINSGQGAQDTQYF
TRBV6-1	TRBJ1-3	TRBD1	-	TGTGCCAGCAGTGAACATTGGACAGGGGGCTCTGGAAACACCATATATTTT	CASSEHWTGGSGNTIYF
TRBV5-1	TRBJ2-3	-	-	TGCGCCAGCAGGGGGCCGACAATCACAGATACGCAGTATTTT	CASRGPTITDTQYF
TRBV6-4	TRBJ2-2	-	-	TGTGCCAGCAGCAGGGAAGAAGGCGGGGAGCTGTTTTTT	CASSREEGGELFF
TRBV11-2	TRBJ2-6	TRBD1	-	TGTGCCAGCAGCTTAGATCCAGGGGGATCCCCTGGGGCCAACGGCCTGACTTTC	CASSLDPGGSPGANGLTF
TRBV20-1	TRBJ1-4	-	-	TGCAGTGCTAGCACAGGGCCGACTTTTCTTTTT	CSASTGPTFLF
TRBV7-9	TRBJ2-5	-	-	TGTGCCAGCAGACCCGGTACCGGACGGGGGAGTCAAGAGACCCAGTACTTC	CASRPGTGRGSQETQYF
TRBV7-2	TRBJ2-5	-	-	TGTGCCAGCAGCCTCCAGTGGACCCAGTACTTC	CASSLQWTQYF
TRBV2	TRBJ1-6	TRBD1	-	TGTGCCAGCAGTGAATTAACAGGGGGCTATAATTCACCCCTCCACTTT	CASSELTGGYNSPLHF
TRBV7-2	TRBJ1-5	-	-	TGTGCCAGCAGCTTCGAAAAGGGGCAGCCCCAGCATTTT	CASSFEKGQPQHF
TRBV15	TRBJ2-3	TRBD1	-	TGTGCCACCAGCAGATCGACAGGGGGCACAGATACGCAGTATTTT	CATSRSTGGTDTQYF
TRBV7-2	TRBJ2-2	-	-	TGTGCCAGCAGCTTCCCGGGTGCCGGGGAGCTGTTTTTT	CASSFPGAGELFF
TRBV6-5	TRBJ1-5	-	-	TGTGCCAGCGGGGGGACCCACAATCAGCCCCAGCATTTT	CASGGTHNQPQHF
TRBV7-2	TRBJ2-5	-	-	TGTGCCAGCAGCTCGGACGGGGGGCGAGAGACCCAGTACTTC	CASSSDGGRETQYF
TRBV6-6	TRBJ2-7	-	few	TGTGCCAGCAGTTACTCACCCGGGGAGAGCGAGCAGTACTTC	CASSYSPGESEQYF
TRBV7-2	TRBJ1-5	-	-	TGTGCCAGCAGCACCACTTACGTCCAGCCCCAGCATTTT	CASSTTYVQPQHF
TRBV30	TRBJ1-5	TRBD1	once	TGTGCCTGGAGCCGTCCCGACAGGGATGATCAGCCCCAGCATTTT	CAWSRPDRDDQPQHF
TRBV6-5	TRBJ2-7	TRBD2	-	TGTGCCAGCACCCCCCGGGCTAGCGGCTCCTACGAGCAGTACTTC	CASTPRASGSYEQYF
TRBV7-2	TRBJ1-1	-	-	TGTGCCAGCAGCTTAGGGCGGAAGAACACTGAAGCTTTCTTT	CASSLGRKNTEAFF
TRBV5-1	TRBJ2-3	TRBD2	-	TGCGCCAGCAAGGGAGCGGGAGCTAGCACAGATACGCAGTATTTT	CASKGAGASTDTQYF
TRBV12-5	TRBJ2-3	-	few	TGTGCTAGTGGTTTGGCCCAAAGCACAGATACGCAGTATTTT	CASGLAQSTDTQYF
TRBV5-8	TRBJ2-3	TRBD1	-	TGTGCCAGCAGCGACGGACAGGGGACGACAGATACGCAGTATTTT	CASSDGQGTTDTQYF
TRBV6-5	TRBJ2-7	-	-	TGTGCCAGCAGTCCCAGGGACTCCTACGAGCAGTACTTC	CASSPRDSYEQYF
TRBV11-2	TRBJ2-3	-	-	TGTGCCAGCAGCCAAAGACAGTTCTACACAGATACGCAGTATTTT	CASSQRQFYTDTQYF
TRBV5-4	TRBJ1-6	-	-	TGTGCCAGCAGCTTACAGAGCTCCTATAATTCACCCCTCCACTTT	CASSLQSSYNSPLHF
TRBV5-4	TRBJ1-1	TRBD1	-	TGTGCCAGCAGCTCTGGGACAGGGGGACAAGCTTTCTTT	CASSSGTGGQAFF
TRBV11-3	TRBJ1-4	-	-	TGTGCCAGCAGTGACTTGGGACGGCAAGGGGGTAATGAAAAACTGTTTTTT	CASSDLGRQGGNEKLFF
TRBV7-2	TRBJ2-2	-	-	TGTGCCAGCAGCTTAGGACATACTCGGACCGGGGAGCTGTTTTTT	CASSLGHTRTGELFF